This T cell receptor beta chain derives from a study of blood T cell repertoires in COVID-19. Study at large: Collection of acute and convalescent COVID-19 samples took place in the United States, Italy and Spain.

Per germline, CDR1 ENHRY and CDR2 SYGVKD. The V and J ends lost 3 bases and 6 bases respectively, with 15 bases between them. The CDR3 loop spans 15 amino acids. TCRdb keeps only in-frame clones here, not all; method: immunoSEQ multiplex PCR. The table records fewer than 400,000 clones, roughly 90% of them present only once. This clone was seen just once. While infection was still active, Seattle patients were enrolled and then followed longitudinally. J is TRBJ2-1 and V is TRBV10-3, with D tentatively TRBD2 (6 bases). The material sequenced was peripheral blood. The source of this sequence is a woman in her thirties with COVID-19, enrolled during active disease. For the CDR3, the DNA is TGTGCCATCAGTGAACCCAACCGCGGGGCCAATGAGCAGTTCTTC. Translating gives CAISEPNRGANEQFF.